The 8 T cell receptor beta chains below come from one sample, sequenced in a study of T cell clusters in autoimmune cytopenias (dated 2019 in TCRdb). For each sample, TRB amplification used 200 to 250 ng of peripheral blood genomic DNA, equal to some 37,000 genome equivalents. The data were produced on an Illumina MiSeq. TRB rearrangements were amplified by multiplex PCR following a touch-down protocol, with the TRB-A and TRB-B primer pools mixed in one tube. TCRdb reprocessed the reads; each CDR3 protein sequence makes one entry, and DNA is unavailable. The table held for this sample gives approximately 12,000 distinct CDR3 sequences. 23% of the sample goes to the ten largest clones. This sample was also put to use in a study of T cell repertoires in aging, cancer and after chemotherapy.

Sample: peripheral blood. The receptor set was obtained from a human donor in good health.

Its frequency marks this clonotype as medium-sized. The chain joins TRBV29-1 to TRBJ2-1; the TCRdb call, TRBD1, lacks DNA for checking. Germline V lookup: CDR1 SQVTM, CDR2 ANQGSEA. The CDR3 consists of 13 residues. The CDR3 sequence is CSVDDRGRGEQFF.

This clonotype registers medium-sized (0.01 to 0.1%) by frequency. The chain employs TRBV19 and TRBJ1-1; TCRdb gives TRBD1 as the D gene, but with no DNA this cannot be confirmed. Germline values: CDR1 LNHDA, CDR2 SQIVND (reference sequence). The CDR3 length is 13 residues. CDR3 amino acids: CASSRQGAAEAFF.

The J gene is TRBJ2-5, the V gene TRBV30. The CDR3 spans 14 residues. Germline values: CDR1 GTSNPN, CDR2 SVGIG (reference sequence). This CDR3 is CASSIGPRQETKYF.

The V and J genes are TRBV12-3 or TRBV12-4 and TRBJ2-1. This CDR3 spans 16 amino acids. CDR3 in amino acids: CASSFWRTDSYNEQFF.

The rearrangement uses TRBV6-4 and TRBJ2-2. CDR3 length: 15 amino acids. Germline V gene data show CDR1 as MRHNA and CDR2 as SNTAGT. The CDR3 loop is CASSDETPNTGELFF.

The V and J genes are TRBV6-2 or TRBV6-3 and TRBJ2-6. CDR3 size: 15 residues. Germline loops: CDR1 MNHEY, CDR2 SVGEGT. The CDR3 protein is CASSYVETGANVLTF.

The chain carries TRBV27 and TRBJ2-1; absent DNA, TCRdb's TRBD2 call cannot be checked. The CDR3 has 17 amino acids. Germline lookup yields CDR1 MNHEY and CDR2 SMNVEV (reference sequence). The CDR3 here is CASRLEGGDISYNEQFF.

The chain links TRBV5-6 to TRBJ1-2; absent DNA, TCRdb's TRBD1 call cannot be checked. The germline V gene has CDR1 SGHDT and CDR2 YYEEEE. The CDR3 sequence is 14 residues long. The CDR3 here is CASSSAPENYGYTF. The full variable domain, in which reference TRBV5-6 and TRBJ1-2 provide the parts outside the CDR3, is DAGVTQSPTHLIKTRGQQVTLRCSPKSGHDTVSWYQQALGQGPQFIFQYYEEEERQRGNFPDRFSGHQFPNYSSELNVNALLLGDSALYLCASSSAPENYGYTFGSGTRLTVV.